What follows are 10 T cell receptor beta chains derived from one specimen sequenced in a study of T cell responses to AZD1222 COVID-19 vaccine. Measured with immunoSEQ multiplex PCR; TCRdb has only the in-frame clones, and not every one. The repertoire holds around 140,000 clones, with approximately 90% as singletons. Here the sequenced sample was peripheral blood, taken on day 0 of AZD1222 vaccination. These receptors came from an adult in good health.

This clone was detected only once. The rearrangement joins TRBV28 to TRBJ1-5; D might be TRBD1 (5 bases). Germline V gene data show CDR1 as MDHEN and CDR2 as SYDVKM. With 7 bases removed from V and 9 bases from J, the gap between germline ends came to 10 bases. The CDR3 is 11 residues long. The DNA of the CDR3 is TGTGCCAGCATGGGGGACGGGCCCCAGCATTTT. Encoded protein: CASMGDGPQHF.

The gene calls are TRBV5-6 and TRBJ2-7, with D possibly TRBD2 on 5 matching bases. Germline lookup yields CDR1 SGHDT and CDR2 YYEEEE. V lost 3 bases to trimming and J lost 3 bases, with 13 bases between them. The CDR3 has 14 amino acids. In nucleotides, the CDR3 is TGTGCCAGCAGCTCAACTAGGAAGGGCTACGAGCAGTACTTC. Its translation is CASSSTRKGYEQYF.

The chain recombines TRBV7-3 with TRBJ1-2; the match to TRBD1 covers 10 bases. This CDR3 region has 13 residues. Germline V gives CDR1 SGHTA, CDR2 FQGTGA. V lost 11 bases to trimming and J lost 7 bases; unmatched junction nucleotides: 10. Here the CDR3 DNA reads TGTGCCGGCGGGGACAGGGGTAGTGGTGGCTACACCTTC. This translates into CAGGDRGSGGYTF.

This rearrangement joins TRBV28 to TRBJ1-6, with a tentative D call TRBD1 (6 bases). Trimming took 3 bases from V and 10 from J, leaving 13 bases between them. Germline V lookup: CDR1 MDHEN, CDR2 SYDVKM. The CDR3 extends over 14 amino acids. CDR3 protein: CASSFGGPESPLHF. CDR3 coding DNA: TGTGCCAGCAGTTTCGGGGGGCCGGAATCACCCCTCCACTTT.

The chain has TRBV27 and TRBJ1-1, with a tentative D call TRBD1 (5 bases). The CDR3 totals 14 residues. Between the trimmed V and J ends, which lost 2 bases and 0 bases, there was a span of 7 bases. Germline V lookup: CDR1 MNHEY, CDR2 SMNVEV (reference sequence). The CDR3 DNA is TGTGCCAGCAGTTTAGAGGGACTGAACACTGAAGCTTTCTTT. It translates to CASSLEGLNTEAFF.

The CDR3 here is CAWSGGIDQPQHF. For the CDR3, the DNA is TGTGCCTGGAGTGGGGGTATCGATCAGCCCCAGCATTTT. This chain joins TRBV30 and TRBJ1-5; D not resolved. CDR1 and CDR2 from the germline V gene are GTSNPN and SVGIG (reference sequence). The CDR3 is made up of 13 amino acids. The V gene lost 1 base and the J gene lost 5 bases, with 9 bases spanning the gap.

This rearrangement joins TRBV28 to TRBJ2-7; no reliable D call. Per the germline V gene, CDR1 is MDHEN and CDR2 is SYDVKM. V was cut by 2 bases and J by 7 bases, with 9 bases left in between. This CDR3 comprises 12 residues. The CDR3 nucleotides are TGTGCCAGCAGTTTAGAGTTGGGTGAGCAGTACTTC. Translation: CASSLELGEQYF.

V gene TRBV6-1 combines with J gene TRBJ2-7, with D maybe TRBD1 (6 bases). Germline V gene data show CDR1 as MNHNS and CDR2 as SASEGT. Trimming pared 6 bases from V and 1 base from J, leaving 16 bases between. The CDR3 length is 15 residues. CDR3 loop: CASRGTFGVSYEQYF. The DNA for the CDR3 is TGTGCCAGCAGGGGGACATTCGGGGTTTCCTACGAGCAGTACTTC.

This chain links TRBV11-2 with TRBJ1-3; D is ambiguous. V lost 1 base and J lost 6, with 7 bases in between. The CDR3 has 13 amino acids. Germline lookup yields CDR1 SGHAT and CDR2 FQNNGV. The CDR3 region has the DNA TGTGCCAGCAGCTTAGGGAGGACAAACACCATATATTTT. It encodes CASSLGRTNTIYF.

This clone was detected only once. The V gene is TRBV7-2, the J gene TRBJ2-3, with 10 bases fitting TRBD1. The CDR3 has 16 residues. CDR1 SGHTA and CDR2 FQGNSA come from the germline V gene. V lost 3 bases, J lost 2 bases, and 5 bases stayed unmatched. CDR3 amino acids: CASSFRTGGDTDTQYF. The CDR3 DNA sequence: TGTGCCAGCAGCTTTCGGACAGGGGGGGACACAGATACGCAGTATTTT.